The present T cell receptor (beta chain) was sequenced within a study of response to subunit inactivated influenza vaccine. Findings of the study overall: Authors suggested seasonal influenza vaccinations each recruit few new T cells.

TCRdb passed the RT-PCR reads through MiXCR, listing each CDR3 protein once. Of roughly 700,000 distinct CDR3 sequences detected, about 15% appear once; the ten largest clones hold more than 9%. This clonotype showed up many times. What it recognizes is unknown. The source of this sequence is a man aged 45-65 years who received an inactivated influenza vaccine. The sample here was PBMCs from blood, taken roughly 12 days after vaccination.

CDR3 coding DNA: TGTGCCAGCAGTTACAGACTAGCGGGAGTCACCGGGGAGCTGTTTTTT. Translation gives CASSYRLAGVTGELFF. V usage is TRBV6-5 and J usage is TRBJ2-2; 12 bases fit TRBD2. Germline CDR1 reads MNHEY; CDR2 reads SVGAGI. The CDR3 is 16 amino acids. The J segment lost 4 bases and the V segment lost 2 bases, leaving 2 bases of the junction unmatched.